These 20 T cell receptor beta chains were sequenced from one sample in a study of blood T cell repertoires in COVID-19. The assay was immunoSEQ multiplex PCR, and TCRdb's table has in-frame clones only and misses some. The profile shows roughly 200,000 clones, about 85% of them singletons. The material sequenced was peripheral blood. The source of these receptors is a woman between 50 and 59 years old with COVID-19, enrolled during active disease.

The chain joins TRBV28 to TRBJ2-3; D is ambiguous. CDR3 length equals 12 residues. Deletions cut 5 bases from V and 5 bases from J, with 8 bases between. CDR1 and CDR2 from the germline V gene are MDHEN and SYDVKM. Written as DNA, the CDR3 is TGTGCCAGCAGTCCCACACGAGATACGCAGTATTTT. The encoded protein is CASSPTRDTQYF.

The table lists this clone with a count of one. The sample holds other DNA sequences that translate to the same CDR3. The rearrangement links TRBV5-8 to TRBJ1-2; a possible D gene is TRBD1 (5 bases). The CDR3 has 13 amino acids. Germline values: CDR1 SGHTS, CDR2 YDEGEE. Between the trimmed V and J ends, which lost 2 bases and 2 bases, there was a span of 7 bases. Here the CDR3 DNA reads TGTGCCAGCAGCTTTCAGGGAAACTATGGCTACACCTTC. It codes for CASSFQGNYGYTF.

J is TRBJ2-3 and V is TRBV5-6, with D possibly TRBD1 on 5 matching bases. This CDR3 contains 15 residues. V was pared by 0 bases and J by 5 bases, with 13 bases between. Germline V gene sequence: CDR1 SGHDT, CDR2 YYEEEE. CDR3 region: CASSLDRPLVDTQYF. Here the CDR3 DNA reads TGTGCCAGCAGCTTGGACAGGCCTTTGGTAGATACGCAGTATTTT.

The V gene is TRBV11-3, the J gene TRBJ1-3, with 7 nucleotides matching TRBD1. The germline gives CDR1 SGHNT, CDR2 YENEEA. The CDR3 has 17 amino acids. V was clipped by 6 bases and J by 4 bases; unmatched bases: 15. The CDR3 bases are TGTGCCAGCAGATCCGGGACAGTTGACCCCCCAGGAAACACCATATATTTT. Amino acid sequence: CASRSGTVDPPGNTIYF.

The CDR3 sequence is CAWSAPGEITDTQYF. The CDR3 coding sequence is TGTGCCTGGAGTGCCCCCGGGGAGATCACAGATACGCAGTATTTT. The chain combines TRBV30 with TRBJ2-3, with D perhaps matching TRBD2 (5 bases). This CDR3 is built from 15 residues. Germline-derived CDR1 and CDR2 are GTSNPN and SVGIG (reference sequence). V was clipped by 1 base and J by 2 bases, with 13 bases between them.

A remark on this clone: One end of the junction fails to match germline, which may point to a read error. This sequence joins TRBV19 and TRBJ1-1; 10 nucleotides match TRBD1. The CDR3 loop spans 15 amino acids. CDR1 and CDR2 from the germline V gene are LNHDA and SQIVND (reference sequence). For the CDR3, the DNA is TGTGCAAGTAGCCCCCGGGACAGGGGTGGCACTGAAGCTTTCTTT. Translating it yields CASSPRDRGGTEAFF.

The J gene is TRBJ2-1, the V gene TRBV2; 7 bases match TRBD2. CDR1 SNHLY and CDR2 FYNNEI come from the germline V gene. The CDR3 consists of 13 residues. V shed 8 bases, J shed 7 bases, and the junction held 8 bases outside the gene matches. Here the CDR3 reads CASRDWGGNEQFF. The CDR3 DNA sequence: TGTGCCAGCCGGGACTGGGGAGGGAATGAGCAGTTCTTC.

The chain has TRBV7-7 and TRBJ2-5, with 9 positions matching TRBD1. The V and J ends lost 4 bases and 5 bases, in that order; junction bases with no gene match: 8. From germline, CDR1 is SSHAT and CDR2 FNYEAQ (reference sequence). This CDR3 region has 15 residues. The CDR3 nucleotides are TGTGCCAGCAGCTCGTCACAGGGGGCAGGGGAGACCCAGTACTTC. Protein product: CASSSSQGAGETQYF. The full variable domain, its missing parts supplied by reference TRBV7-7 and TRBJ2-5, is GAGVSQSPRYKVTKRGQDVTLRCDPISSHATLYWYQQALGQGPEFLTYFNYEAQPDKSGLPSDRFSAERPEGSISTLTIQRTEQRDSAMYRCASSSSQGAGETQYFGPGTRLLVL.

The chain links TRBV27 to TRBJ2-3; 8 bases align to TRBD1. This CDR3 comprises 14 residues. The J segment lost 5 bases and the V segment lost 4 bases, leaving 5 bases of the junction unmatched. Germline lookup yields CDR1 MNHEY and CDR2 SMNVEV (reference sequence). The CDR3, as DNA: TGTGCCAGCAGTTGGCAGGGGGCTATAGATACGCAGTATTTT. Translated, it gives CASSWQGAIDTQYF.

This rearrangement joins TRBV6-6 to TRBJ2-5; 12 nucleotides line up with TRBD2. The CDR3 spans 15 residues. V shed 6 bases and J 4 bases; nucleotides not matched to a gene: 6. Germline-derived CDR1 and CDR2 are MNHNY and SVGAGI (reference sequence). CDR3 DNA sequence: TGTGCCAGCAGACCTAGCGGGGGGGCCCGAGAGACCCAGTACTTC. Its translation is CASRPSGGARETQYF.

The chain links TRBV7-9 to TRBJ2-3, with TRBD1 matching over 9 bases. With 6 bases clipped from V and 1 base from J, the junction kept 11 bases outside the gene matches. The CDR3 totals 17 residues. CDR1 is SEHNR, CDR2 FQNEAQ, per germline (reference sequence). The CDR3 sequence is CASSFTGGGGGTDTQYF. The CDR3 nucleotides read TGTGCCAGCAGTTTTACAGGGGGCGGCGGCGGCACAGATACGCAGTATTTT.

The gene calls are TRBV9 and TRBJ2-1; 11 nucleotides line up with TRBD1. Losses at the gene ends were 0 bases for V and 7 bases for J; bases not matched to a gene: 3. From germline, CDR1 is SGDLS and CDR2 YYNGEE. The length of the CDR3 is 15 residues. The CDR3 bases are TGTGCCAGCAGCGTAGTGGACAGGGGGCATAATGAGCAGTTCTTC. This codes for CASSVVDRGHNEQFF.

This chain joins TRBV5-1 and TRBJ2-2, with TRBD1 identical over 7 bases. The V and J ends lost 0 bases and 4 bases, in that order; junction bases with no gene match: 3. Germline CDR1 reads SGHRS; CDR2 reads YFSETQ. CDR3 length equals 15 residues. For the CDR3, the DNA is TGCGCCAGCAGCTTGGCTCGACAGGGCACCGGGGAGCTGTTTTTT. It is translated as CASSLARQGTGELFF.

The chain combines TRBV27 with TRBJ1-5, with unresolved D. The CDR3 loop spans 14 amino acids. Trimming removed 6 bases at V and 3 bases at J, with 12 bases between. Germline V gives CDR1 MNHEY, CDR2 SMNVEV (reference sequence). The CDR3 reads CASSLYSYNQPQHF. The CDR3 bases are TGTGCCAGCAGCCTATACAGCTACAATCAGCCCCAGCATTTT.

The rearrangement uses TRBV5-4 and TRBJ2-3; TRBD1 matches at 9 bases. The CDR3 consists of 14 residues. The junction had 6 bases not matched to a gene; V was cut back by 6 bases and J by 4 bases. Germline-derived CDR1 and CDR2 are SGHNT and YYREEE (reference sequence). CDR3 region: CASMDRGDSDTQYF. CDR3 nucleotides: TGTGCCAGCATGGACAGGGGCGATTCAGATACGCAGTATTTT. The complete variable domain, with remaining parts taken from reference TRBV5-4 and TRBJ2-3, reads ETGVTQSPTHLIKTRGQQVTLRCSSQSGHNTVSWYQQALGQGPQFIFQYYREEENGRGNFPPRFSGLQFPNYSSELNVNALELDDSALYLCASMDRGDSDTQYFGPGTRLTVL.

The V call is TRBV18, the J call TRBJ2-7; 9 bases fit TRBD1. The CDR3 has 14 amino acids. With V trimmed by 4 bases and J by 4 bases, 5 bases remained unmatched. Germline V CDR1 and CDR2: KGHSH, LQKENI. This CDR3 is CASSLGTGPYEQYF. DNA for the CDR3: TGTGCCAGCTCACTGGGGACAGGGCCATACGAGCAGTACTTC.

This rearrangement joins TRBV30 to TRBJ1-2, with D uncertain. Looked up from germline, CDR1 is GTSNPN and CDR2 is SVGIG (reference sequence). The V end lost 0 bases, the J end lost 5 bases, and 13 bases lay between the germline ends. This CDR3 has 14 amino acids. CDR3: CAWSVGWELYGYTF. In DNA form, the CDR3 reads TGTGCCTGGAGTGTTGGGTGGGAGCTGTATGGCTACACCTTC.

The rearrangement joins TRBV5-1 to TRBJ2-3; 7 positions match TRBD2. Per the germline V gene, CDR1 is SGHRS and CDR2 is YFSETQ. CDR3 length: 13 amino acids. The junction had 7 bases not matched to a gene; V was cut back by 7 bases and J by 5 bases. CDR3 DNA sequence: TGCGCCAGCCGACGCGGGGGTTTAGATACGCAGTATTTT. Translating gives CASRRGGLDTQYF. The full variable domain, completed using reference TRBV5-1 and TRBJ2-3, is KAGVTQTPRYLIKTRGQQVTLSCSPISGHRSVSWYQQTPGQGLQFLFEYFSETQRNKGNFPGRFSGRQFSNSRSEMNVSTLELGDSALYLCASRRGGLDTQYFGPGTRLTVL.

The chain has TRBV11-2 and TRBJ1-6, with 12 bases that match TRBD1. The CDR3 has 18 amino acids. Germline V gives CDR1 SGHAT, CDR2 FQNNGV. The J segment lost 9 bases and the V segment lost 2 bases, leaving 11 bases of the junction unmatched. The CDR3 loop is CASSLNTGTGGFGSPLHF. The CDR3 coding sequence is TGTGCCAGCAGCTTAAATACCGGGACAGGGGGCTTCGGTTCACCCCTCCACTTT.

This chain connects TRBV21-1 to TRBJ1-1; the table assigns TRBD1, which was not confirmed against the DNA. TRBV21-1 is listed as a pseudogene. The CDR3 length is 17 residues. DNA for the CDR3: TGTGCCAGCAGCAAAGAGGGAGAAACAGGGGAAAGCACTGAAGCTTTCTTT. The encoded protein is CASSKEGETGESTEAFF.